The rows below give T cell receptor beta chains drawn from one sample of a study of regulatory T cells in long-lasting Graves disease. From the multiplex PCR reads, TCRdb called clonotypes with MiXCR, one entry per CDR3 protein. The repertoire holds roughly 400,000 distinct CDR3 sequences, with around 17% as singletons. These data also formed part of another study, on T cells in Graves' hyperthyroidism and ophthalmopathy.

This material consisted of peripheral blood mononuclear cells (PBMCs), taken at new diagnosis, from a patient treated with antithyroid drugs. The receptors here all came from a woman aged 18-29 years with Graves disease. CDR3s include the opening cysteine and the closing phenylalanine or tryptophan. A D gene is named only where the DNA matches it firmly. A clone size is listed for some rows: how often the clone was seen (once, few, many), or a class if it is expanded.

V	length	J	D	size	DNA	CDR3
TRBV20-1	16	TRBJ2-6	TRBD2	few	TGCAGTGCTAGTAGGACTAGGGTATCTGGGGCCAACGTCCTGACTTTC	CSASRTRVSGANVLTF
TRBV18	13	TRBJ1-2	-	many	TGTGCCAGCTCGCCCGACAATTCCTATGGCTACACCTTC	CASSPDNSYGYTF
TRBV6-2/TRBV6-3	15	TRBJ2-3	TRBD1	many	TGTGCCAGCAGTTACCGGGGACAGAGCACAGATACGCAGTATTTT	CASSYRGQSTDTQYF
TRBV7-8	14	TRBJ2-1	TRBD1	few	TGTGCCAGCAGCCCCTGGACAGGACACAATGAGCAGTTCTTC	CASSPWTGHNEQFF
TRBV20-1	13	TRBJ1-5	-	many	TGCAGTGCTAGTCCGGGGGCGAATCAGCCCCAGCATTTT	CSASPGANQPQHF
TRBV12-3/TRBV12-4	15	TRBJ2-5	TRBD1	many	TGTGCCAGCAGTTTGGTTTTGGGACAGCAAGAGACCCAGTACTTC	CASSLVLGQQETQYF
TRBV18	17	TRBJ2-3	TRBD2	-	TGTGCCAGCTCACTAGCGGGAGGGCGGCTTGGCACAGATACGCAGTATTTT	CASSLAGGRLGTDTQYF
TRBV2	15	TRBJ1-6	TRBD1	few	TGTGCCAGCAGAGTAGCACGGGACAGGCATTCACCCCTCCACTTT	CASRVARDRHSPLHF
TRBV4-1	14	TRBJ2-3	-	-	TGCGCCAGCAGCCAAGTTTCAGGGACAGATACGCAGTATTTT	CASSQVSGTDTQYF
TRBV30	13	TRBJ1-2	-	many	TGTGCCTGGGAACCAGGGACCCGATATGGCTACACCTTC	CAWEPGTRYGYTF
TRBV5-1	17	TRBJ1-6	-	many	TGCGCCAGCAGCTCGACCACCCCAGGCGACAGAAGGAGCCCCCTCCACTTT	CASSSTTPGDRRSPLHF
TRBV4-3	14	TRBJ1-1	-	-	TGCGCCAGCAGCTCCATCACAGGGTCCACTGAAGCTTTCTTT	CASSSITGSTEAFF
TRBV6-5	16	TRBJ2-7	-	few	TGTGCCAGCAGTTACTCGAAGTCAGAACCCTCCTACGAGCAGTACTTC	CASSYSKSEPSYEQYF
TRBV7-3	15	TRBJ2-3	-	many	TGTGCCAGCAGCTTAAGGGCCTCTAGCACAGATACGCAGTATTTT	CASSLRASSTDTQYF
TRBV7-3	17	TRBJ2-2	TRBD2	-	TGTGCCAGCAGCTTCCTACCAATAGCGGGAGGTACCGGGGAGCTGTTTTTT	CASSFLPIAGGTGELFF
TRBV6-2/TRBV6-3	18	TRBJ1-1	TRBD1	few	TGTGCCAGCACTTTACGGGCAGGGGGGATTTCGAGGAACACTGAAGCTTTCTTT	CASTLRAGGISRNTEAFF